This T cell receptor (beta chain) was sequenced for a study of T cell responses to AZD1222 COVID-19 vaccine. Study-wide results and caveats: Reportedly, nearly half of unique spike TCRs recognized epitopes outside B.1.351/B.1.1.7 mutations. Vaccination with two AZD1222 doses was followed by a rise in Spike-specific TCR breadth and depth. Among AZD1222 vaccinees, only five to seven were seropositive at baseline.

Method: immunoSEQ multiplex PCR; TCRdb's copy keeps in-frame clones and lacks some. The table records 120,000 or so clones, around nine tenths of them present only once. The CDR3 spans 19 residues. Germline CDR1 ENHRY, CDR2 SYGVKD. The ends lost 11 bases at V and 4 bases at J; junction bases unmatched: 18. Notes on this clone: The antigen remains undetermined.

This material consisted of peripheral blood, taken on day 0 of AZD1222 vaccination. The origin of this receptor is an adult in good health. The rearrangement links TRBV10-3 to TRBJ2-3, with 16 bases matching TRBD2. In nucleotides, the CDR3 is TGTGCCGCCAAGGGGGGCCCGGGACTAGCGGGAGGGCCTTCAGATACGCAGTATTTT. This sequence encodes CAAKGGPGLAGGPSDTQYF.